The rows below give T cell receptor beta chains drawn from one sample of a study of cytomegalovirus exposure and HLA in healthy donors. The protocol was immunoSEQ multiplex PCR, while the TCRdb copy is restricted to in-frame clones and leaves out a portion. The data show tens of thousands of clones, with around 94% seen just once and more than 2.5% held by the top ten. Input material: PBMCs. These receptors all come from a woman under 30 in good health and CMV-seropositive. Both conserved end residues are part of each CDR3. A D gene is named only where the DNA matches it firmly. Rows give clone size only sometimes, using once, few, many, or a class for an expanded clone.

TRBD2	TRBV2	TRBJ2-1	-	TGTGCCAGCAGTGTTCAGCGGGAGTTGTACTACAATGAGCAGTTCTTC	CASSVQRELYYNEQFF
TRBD1	TRBV11-2	TRBJ2-1	-	TGTGCCAGCATCCGGGACAGGGAAAATGAGCAGTTCTTC	CASIRDRENEQFF
-	TRBV11-2	TRBJ2-3	-	TGTGCCAGCAGCTCCTACACAGATACGCAGTATTTT	CASSSYTDTQYF
TRBD1	TRBV19	TRBJ1-6	-	TGTGCCAGTAGCGGACAGGTCTCCTATAATTCACCCCTCCACTTT	CASSGQVSYNSPLHF
-	TRBV6-1	TRBJ1-1	-	TGTGCCAGCAGTGATCCAGGGTGGCCTGAAGCTTTCTTT	CASSDPGWPEAFF
TRBD1	TRBV15	TRBJ2-7	-	TGTGCCACCAGCAGGGACAGGAGCTCCTACGAGCAGTACTTC	CATSRDRSSYEQYF
TRBD1	TRBV12-5	TRBJ2-7	-	TGTGCTAGTGGTGGTGCTCCACGGACAGGGATGATGAACGAGCAGTACTTC	CASGGAPRTGMMNEQYF
-	TRBV28	TRBJ1-6	-	TGTGCCAGCAGTTTGGGAGGGCTCCAAAATTCACCCCTCCACTTT	CASSLGGLQNSPLHF
-	TRBV15	TRBJ1-4	-	TGTGCCACCAGCAGAGATCTCGGTCAGGGCGCCGTGGAAAAACTGTTTTTT	CATSRDLGQGAVEKLFF
TRBD2	TRBV5-4	TRBJ2-5	-	TGTGCCAGCAGCTTGGGGACTAGCGGACAAGAGACCCAGTACTTC	CASSLGTSGQETQYF
TRBD2	TRBV30	TRBJ2-1	-	TGTGCCTGGTCCCCGACTAGCGTATACTACAATGAGCAGTTCTTC	CAWSPTSVYYNEQFF
-	TRBV11-2	TRBJ2-3	-	TGTGCCACCAGCCCCCTGGGGGCCGGGCAGTATTTT	CATSPLGAGQYF
-	TRBV5-1	TRBJ1-4	-	TGCGCCAGCAGGGTTCAGGGTTCTACTAATGAAAAACTGTTTTTT	CASRVQGSTNEKLFF
-	TRBV7-2	TRBJ2-7	-	TGTGCCAGCAGCTTCCCTGAAGCGGCTGATACCTACGAGCAGTACTTC	CASSFPEAADTYEQYF
TRBD1	TRBV5-1	TRBJ2-5	-	TGCGCCAGCAGCGGGGGACAGGAGACCCAGTACTTC	CASSGGQETQYF
-	TRBV4-1	TRBJ1-4	-	TGCGCCAGCAGCCAAAGCGGGGGATTACGCGCAACTAATGAAAAACTGTTTTTT	CASSQSGGLRATNEKLFF
TRBD2	TRBV6-5	TRBJ2-1	-	TGTGCCAGCAGTGGGCGGAGCGGGGGTTACAATGAGCAGTTCTTC	CASSGRSGGYNEQFF
TRBD1	TRBV30	TRBJ1-1	-	TGTGCCTGGAGTGAGGACAGGGCCACTGAAGCTTTCTTT	CAWSEDRATEAFF
TRBD2	TRBV11-3	TRBJ2-2	-	TGTGCCAGCAGCTTTAGCTATGGTTCGGGAGGGGCCACCGGGGAGCTGTTTTTT	CASSFSYGSGGATGELFF
-	TRBV7-6	TRBJ1-1	-	TGTGCCAGCAGCCAGGGAAACACTGAAGCTTTCTTT	CASSQGNTEAFF
TRBD1	TRBV4-2	TRBJ1-6	-	TGTGCCAGCAGCCAAGACGCGACAGGGGGTTCACCCCTCCACTTT	CASSQDATGGSPLHF
-	TRBV25-1	TRBJ2-2	-	TGTGCCAGCACCCAGGACAGAAACACCGGGGAGCTGTTTTTT	CASTQDRNTGELFF
-	TRBV6-5	TRBJ1-4	-	TGTGCCAGCAAAACAGGGCGGGAAAAACTGTTTTTT	CASKTGREKLFF
-	TRBV6-4	TRBJ2-1	-	TGTGCCAGCAGTGACTTGGCAGGGCTCCAGAATGAGCAGTTCTTC	CASSDLAGLQNEQFF
TRBD1	TRBV27	TRBJ1-4	-	TGTGCCAGCAGTCCGGGACAGACTAATGAAAAACTGTTTTTT	CASSPGQTNEKLFF
TRBD1	TRBV30	TRBJ2-1	-	TGTGCCTGGAGCCCACGCACAGGGGGCTCCTACAATGAGCAGTTCTTC	CAWSPRTGGSYNEQFF
TRBD1	TRBV2	TRBJ1-5	-	TGTGCCAGCAGCCTTACAGGGGTGGATCAGCCCCAGCATTTT	CASSLTGVDQPQHF
-	TRBV30	TRBJ2-5	-	TGTGCCTGTACGGGATCGGGGGAGACCCAGTACTTC	CACTGSGETQYF
-	TRBV2	TRBJ2-5	-	TGTGCCAGCAGTGCACTAGAGACCCAGTACTTC	CASSALETQYF
-	TRBV4-1	TRBJ2-5	-	TGCGCCAGCAGCCAAGATGGAGGGGCACAAGAGACCCAGTACTTC	CASSQDGGAQETQYF
-	TRBV30	TRBJ1-3	-	TGTGCCTGGCCGAGTAGCTCTGGAAACACCATATATTTT	CAWPSSSGNTIYF
TRBD1	TRBV30	TRBJ1-1	-	TGTGCCTGGAGTTTAAGACAGGGGCCCGAAGCTTTCTTT	CAWSLRQGPEAFF
TRBD1	TRBV29-1	TRBJ1-1	-	TGCAGCGTGGAAAGCTTGGGACAGACGAACACTGAAGCTTTCTTT	CSVESLGQTNTEAFF
TRBD2	TRBV4-1	TRBJ2-3	-	TGCGCCAGCAGCCAGACTAGCGGGGGACGCCTCACAGATACGCAGTATTTT	CASSQTSGGRLTDTQYF
-	TRBV29-1	TRBJ2-7	-	TGCAGCGGGGGCGGGGGCGATCACTACGAGCAGTACTTC	CSGGGGDHYEQYF
-	TRBV6-5	TRBJ1-2	-	TGTGCCAGCAGTTACTACGCGGCGTATGGCTACACCTTC	CASSYYAAYGYTF
TRBD2	TRBV5-8	TRBJ2-7	-	TGTGCCAGCAGTCTAACCGGGACTATTTTCGAGCAGTACTTC	CASSLTGTIFEQYF
TRBD1	TRBV28	TRBJ1-1	-	TGTGCCAGCAGTGACCGCGGACAGGGGAACACTGAAGCTTTCTTT	CASSDRGQGNTEAFF
TRBD1	TRBV19	TRBJ2-5	-	TGTGCCAGTAGTATCAACGGACAGGGCTGGGAGACCCAGTACTTC	CASSINGQGWETQYF
-	TRBV29-1	TRBJ1-5	-	TGCAGCGTTGGGGAGCTGGGTCAGCCCCAGCATTTT	CSVGELGQPQHF
-	TRBV5-1	TRBJ2-6	-	TGCGCCAGCAGCTTGGAGGGAGTCCTTGCCGGGGCCAACGTCCTGACTTTC	CASSLEGVLAGANVLTF
-	TRBV6-5	TRBJ2-7	-	TGTGCCAGCAGTTACTCTCGGTACGAGCAGTACTTC	CASSYSRYEQYF
-	TRBV6-1	TRBJ2-1	few	TGTGCCAGCCTAGGTCGGGGGAACTCCTACAATGAGCAGTTCTTC	CASLGRGNSYNEQFF
TRBD2	TRBV9	TRBJ2-2	-	TGTGCCAGCAGCGGGGAGGGCAGCACCGGGGAGCTGTTTTTT	CASSGEGSTGELFF
-	TRBV5-4	TRBJ2-3	-	TGTGCCAGCAGCTTGCGGTTCAGCACAGATACGCAGTATTTT	CASSLRFSTDTQYF
TRBD1	TRBV10-3	TRBJ1-5	-	TGTGCCATCAGTGACTTTGACAGGGGATCCAATCAGCCCCAGCATTTT	CAISDFDRGSNQPQHF
-	TRBV21-1	TRBJ2-7	-	TGTGCCAGCAGCAGGGGCACAGGGGATTCCTACGAGCAGTACTTC	CASSRGTGDSYEQYF
-	TRBV2	TRBJ1-1	once	TGTGCCAGCAGTGAGGAATGGGGGGACCTGAACACTGAAGCTTTCTTT	CASSEEWGDLNTEAFF
-	TRBV27	TRBJ1-1	once	TGTGCCAGCAGTTTACCAGGGACTGAAGCTTTCTTT	CASSLPGTEAFF
-	TRBV28	TRBJ1-1	-	TGTGCCAGCAGTTTTGGGTACAGGAACACTGAAGCTTTCTTT	CASSFGYRNTEAFF
-	TRBV5-1	TRBJ2-5	-	TGCGCCAGCAGCTTGCGAGGGCTGGAGACCCAGTACTTC	CASSLRGLETQYF
TRBD1	TRBV4-1	TRBJ2-2	-	TGCGCCAGCAGCCAAGAGACAGGGGTAAACACCGGGGAGCTGTTTTTT	CASSQETGVNTGELFF
TRBD2	TRBV2	TRBJ2-1	-	TGTGCCAGCGGGACTAGCGGGGGGGCATGGTACAATGAGCAGTTCTTC	CASGTSGGAWYNEQFF
TRBD1	TRBV7-8	TRBJ1-4	-	TGTGCCAGCACCGGGACAGGGGCTTTAGCAACTAATGAAAAACTGTTTTTT	CASTGTGALATNEKLFF
-	TRBV5-6	TRBJ1-4	-	TGTGCCAGCAGCTTCAACGGGAGGGGTGAAAAACTGTTTTTT	CASSFNGRGEKLFF
-	TRBV4-2	TRBJ2-1	-	TGTGCCAGCAGCCAAGGGGTGGGAGACTACAATGAGCAGTTCTTC	CASSQGVGDYNEQFF
-	TRBV6-5	TRBJ1-3	-	TGTGCCAGCAGTCTGTACAACTCTGGAAACACCATATATTTT	CASSLYNSGNTIYF
-	TRBV5-1	TRBJ1-4	-	TGCGCCAGCAGCCCTTTGGGAGCTAATGAAAAACTGTTTTTT	CASSPLGANEKLFF
TRBD1	TRBV28	TRBJ2-1	-	TGTGCCAGCAGTTTAGCAGGACAGGGCCGGCCGAATGAGCAGTTCTTC	CASSLAGQGRPNEQFF